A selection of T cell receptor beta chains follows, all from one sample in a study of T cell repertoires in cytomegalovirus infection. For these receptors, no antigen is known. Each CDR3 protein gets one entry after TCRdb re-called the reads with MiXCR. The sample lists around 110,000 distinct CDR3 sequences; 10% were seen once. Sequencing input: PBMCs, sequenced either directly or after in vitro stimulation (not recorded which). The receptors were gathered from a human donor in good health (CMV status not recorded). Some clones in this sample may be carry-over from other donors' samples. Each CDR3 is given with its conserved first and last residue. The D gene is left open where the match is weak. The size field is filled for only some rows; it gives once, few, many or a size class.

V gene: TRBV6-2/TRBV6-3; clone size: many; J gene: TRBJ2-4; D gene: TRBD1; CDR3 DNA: TGTGCCAGCGTCCGCTCCGGGACAGCCGAAAACATTCAGTACTTC; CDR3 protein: CASVRSGTAENIQYF
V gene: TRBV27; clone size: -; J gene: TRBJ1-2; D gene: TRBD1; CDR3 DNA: TGTGCCAGCGGGTTGACAGGGAACTTCTATGGCTACACCTTC; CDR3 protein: CASGLTGNFYGYTF
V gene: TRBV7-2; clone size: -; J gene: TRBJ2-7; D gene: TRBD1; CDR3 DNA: TGTGCCAGCGCCCGGGACAGGGGACCTTTCTTAGAGCAGTACTTC; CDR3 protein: CASARDRGPFLEQYF
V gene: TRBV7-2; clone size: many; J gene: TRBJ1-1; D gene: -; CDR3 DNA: TGTGCCAGCAGCATACTACTGAACACTGAAGCTTTCTTT; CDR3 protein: CASSILLNTEAFF
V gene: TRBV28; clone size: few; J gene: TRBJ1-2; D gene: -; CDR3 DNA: TGTGCCAGCAGTTTGACAGATTATGGCTACACCTTC; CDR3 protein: CASSLTDYGYTF
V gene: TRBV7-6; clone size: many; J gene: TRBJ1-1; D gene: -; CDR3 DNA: TGTGCCAGCAGCGCTACATGGAACACTGAAGCTTTCTTT; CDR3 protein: CASSATWNTEAFF
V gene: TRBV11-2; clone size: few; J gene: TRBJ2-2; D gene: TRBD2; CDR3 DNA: TGTGCCAGCAGCACGGGACTAGAACTAACCGGGGAGCTGTTTTTT; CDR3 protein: CASSTGLELTGELFF
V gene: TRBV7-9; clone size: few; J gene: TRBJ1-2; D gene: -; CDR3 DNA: TGTGCCAGCAGCCTTGGGGCGAGAGAAGATGGCTACACCTTC; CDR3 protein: CASSLGAREDGYTF
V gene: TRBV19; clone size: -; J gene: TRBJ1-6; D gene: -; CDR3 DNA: TGTGCCAGTAGTATGCCGCCATGGTCACCCCTCCACTTT; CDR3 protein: CASSMPPWSPLHF
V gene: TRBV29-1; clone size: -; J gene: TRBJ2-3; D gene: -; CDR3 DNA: TGCAGCGTTGTCCCAGGGAGTATGAGCACAGATACGCAGTATTTT; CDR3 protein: CSVVPGSMSTDTQYF
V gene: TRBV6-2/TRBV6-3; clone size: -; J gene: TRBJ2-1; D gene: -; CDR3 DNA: TGTGCCAGCAGTCACCCGATTCGTGAGCAGTTCTTC; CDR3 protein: CASSHPIREQFF
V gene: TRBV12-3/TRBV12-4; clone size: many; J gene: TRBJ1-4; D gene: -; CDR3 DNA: TGTGCCAGCAGTTTAACGGGCGGGAGGGATGAAAAACTGTTTTTT; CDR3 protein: CASSLTGGRDEKLFF
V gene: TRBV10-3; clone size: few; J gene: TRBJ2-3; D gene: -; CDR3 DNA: TGTGCCATCAGTGCCCGCGGGATCACAGATACGCAGTATTTT; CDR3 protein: CAISARGITDTQYF
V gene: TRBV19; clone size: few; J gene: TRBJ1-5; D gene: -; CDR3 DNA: TGTGCCAGTAGCCGCCCAACACAGGGACCCAATCAGCCCCAGCATTTT; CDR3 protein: CASSRPTQGPNQPQHF
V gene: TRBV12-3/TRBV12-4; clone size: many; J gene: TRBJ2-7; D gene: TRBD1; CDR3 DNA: TGTGCCAGCAGTCCGGGACAGGTCCCCGAGCAGTACTTC; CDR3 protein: CASSPGQVPEQYF
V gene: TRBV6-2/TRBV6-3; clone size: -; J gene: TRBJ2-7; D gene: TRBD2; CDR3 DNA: TGTGCCAGCAGGGGAAGGGGACTAGCGGGATCAAGGCCCTACGAGCAGTACTTC; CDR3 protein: CASRGRGLAGSRPYEQYF
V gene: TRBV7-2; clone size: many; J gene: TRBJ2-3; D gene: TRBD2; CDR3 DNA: TGTGCCAGCAGCTCCGGGACTAGCGTTAACACAGATACGCAGTATTTT; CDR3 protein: CASSSGTSVNTDTQYF
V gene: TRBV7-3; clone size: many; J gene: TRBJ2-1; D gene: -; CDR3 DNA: TGTGCCAGCGGGGGATTAACAGTTATATCCGATGAGCAGTTCTTC; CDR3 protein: CASGGLTVISDEQFF
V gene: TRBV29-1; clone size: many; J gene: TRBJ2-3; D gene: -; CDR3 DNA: TGCAGCGCGGGCCTAGGGAGTTGGGGAGATACGCAGTATTTT; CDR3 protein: CSAGLGSWGDTQYF
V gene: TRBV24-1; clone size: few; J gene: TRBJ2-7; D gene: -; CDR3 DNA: TGTGCCACCAGTGACCTCGGACACCCCTACGAGCAGTACTTC; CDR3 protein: CATSDLGHPYEQYF
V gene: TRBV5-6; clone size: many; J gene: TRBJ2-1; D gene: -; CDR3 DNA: TGTGCCAGCAGCCGAGTTGGTAGTCCGGATGAGCAGTTCTTC; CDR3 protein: CASSRVGSPDEQFF
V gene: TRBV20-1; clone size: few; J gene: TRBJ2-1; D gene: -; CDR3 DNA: TGCAGTGCTAGAGCGATAGGTTTAGCCCAAAATGAGCAGTTCTTC; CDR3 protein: CSARAIGLAQNEQFF
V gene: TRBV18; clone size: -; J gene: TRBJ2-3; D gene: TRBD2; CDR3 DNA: TGTGCCAGACTAGCGGGAGCCCCAGATACGCAGTATTTT; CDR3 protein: CARLAGAPDTQYF
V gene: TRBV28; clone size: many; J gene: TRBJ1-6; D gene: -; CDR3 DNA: TGTGCCAGCAGCCGGGTCGGATCACCCCTCCACTTT; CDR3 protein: CASSRVGSPLHF
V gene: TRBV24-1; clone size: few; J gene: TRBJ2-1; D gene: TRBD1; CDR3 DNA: TGTGCCACTGGGAAGGGACAGGGTACCTACAATGAGCAGTTCTTC; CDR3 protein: CATGKGQGTYNEQFF
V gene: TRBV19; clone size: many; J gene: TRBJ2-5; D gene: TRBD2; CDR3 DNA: TGTGCCAGTAGTCCGGGACTAGCGGGAGGGCCCACCCAAGAGACCCAGTACTTC; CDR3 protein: CASSPGLAGGPTQETQYF